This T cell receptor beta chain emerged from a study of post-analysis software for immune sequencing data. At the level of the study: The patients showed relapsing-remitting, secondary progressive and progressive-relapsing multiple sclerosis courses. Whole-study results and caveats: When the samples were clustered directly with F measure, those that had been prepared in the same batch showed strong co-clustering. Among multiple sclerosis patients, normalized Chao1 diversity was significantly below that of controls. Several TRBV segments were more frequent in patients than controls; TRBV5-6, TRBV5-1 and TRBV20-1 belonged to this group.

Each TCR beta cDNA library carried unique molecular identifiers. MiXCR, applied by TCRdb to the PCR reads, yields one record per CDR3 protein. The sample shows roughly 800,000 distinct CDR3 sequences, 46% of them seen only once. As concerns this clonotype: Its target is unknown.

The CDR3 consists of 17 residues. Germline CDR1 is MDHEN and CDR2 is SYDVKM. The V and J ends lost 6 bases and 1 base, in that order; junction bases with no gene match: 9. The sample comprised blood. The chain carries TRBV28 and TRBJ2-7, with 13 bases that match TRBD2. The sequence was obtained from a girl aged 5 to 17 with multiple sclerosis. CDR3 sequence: CASSSGLAGVKSYEQYF. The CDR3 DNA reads TGTGCCAGCAGCTCTGGACTAGCGGGAGTAAAGTCCTACGAGCAGTACTTC.